This T cell receptor (beta chain) was retrieved from a study of chemoradiotherapy in HPV16-positive cancers. As for the study in general: A couple of HPV16-positive patients' cells yielded candidate HPV-specific clones and common motifs.

The length of the CDR3 is 15 residues. CDR1 MNHNY and CDR2 SVGAGI come from the germline V gene (reference sequence). The ends were cut back, 6 bases at V and 0 bases at J, with 15 bases in the middle. Repertoires were sampled repeatedly during chemoradiotherapy. Using immunoSEQ multiplex PCR, the repertoire was profiled, and TCRdb retains in-frame clones only, with some absent. The sample comprises 20,000 to 25,000 clones, 75% to 90% of which are singletons, and 4% to 5.5% rests with the top ten. This specimen was blood, taken from a patient who underwent chemoradiotherapy. This chain connects TRBV6-6 to TRBJ2-7, with D maybe TRBD1 (6 bases). This sequence was found in a human donor with HPV-associated anogenital cancer. DNA for the CDR3: TGTGCCAGCAGGGACCGGGACATGAGCTCCTACGAGCAGTACTTC. Translated, it gives CASRDRDMSSYEQYF.